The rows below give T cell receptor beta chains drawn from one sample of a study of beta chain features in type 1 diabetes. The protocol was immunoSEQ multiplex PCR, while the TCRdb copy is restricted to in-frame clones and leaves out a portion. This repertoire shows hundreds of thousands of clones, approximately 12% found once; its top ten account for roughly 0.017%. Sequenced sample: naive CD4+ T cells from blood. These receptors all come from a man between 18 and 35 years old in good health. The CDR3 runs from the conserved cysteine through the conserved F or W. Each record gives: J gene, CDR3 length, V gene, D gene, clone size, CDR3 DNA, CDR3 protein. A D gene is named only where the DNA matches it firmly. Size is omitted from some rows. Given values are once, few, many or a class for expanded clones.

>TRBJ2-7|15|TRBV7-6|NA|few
TGTGCCAGCAGCTTAGAGGTGGGAGCGTCCTACGAGCAGTACTTC
CASSLEVGASYEQYF
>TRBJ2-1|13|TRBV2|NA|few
TGTGCCAGCAGTGAGCTCGGGGACAATGAGCAGTTCTTC
CASSELGDNEQFF
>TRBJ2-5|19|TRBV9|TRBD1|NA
TGTGCCAGCAGCATCGGGACAGGGACGGCTAGCGGTCGCGATGAGACCCAGTACTTC
CASSIGTGTASGRDETQYF
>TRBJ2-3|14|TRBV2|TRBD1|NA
TGTGCCAGCAGTGCCAGGCCTAACAGGGGAACGCAGTATTTT
CASSARPNRGTQYF
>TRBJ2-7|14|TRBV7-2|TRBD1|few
TGTGCCAGCAGCTTAGCCAGGGGGTTCTACGAGCAGTACTTC
CASSLARGFYEQYF
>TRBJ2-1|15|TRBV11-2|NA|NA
TGTGCCAGCAGCTCCCCCGGGACAACATACAATGAGCAGTTCTTC
CASSSPGTTYNEQFF
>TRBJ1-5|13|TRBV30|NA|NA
TGTGCCTGGAGTGGAGGGATTAATCAGCCCCAGCATTTT
CAWSGGINQPQHF
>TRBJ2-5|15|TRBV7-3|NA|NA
TGTGCCAGCAGCCAAACCGGGACTGTCCAAGAGACCCAGTACTTC
CASSQTGTVQETQYF
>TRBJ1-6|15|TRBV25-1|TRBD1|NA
TGTGCCAGCGGGGCGGGACAGGGATACATGACGCCCCTCCACTTT
CASGAGQGYMTPLHF
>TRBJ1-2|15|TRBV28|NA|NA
TGTGCCAGCAGTTCAGGACAGCCTCGGAACTATGGCTACACCTTC
CASSSGQPRNYGYTF
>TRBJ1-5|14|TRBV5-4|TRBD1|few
TGTGCCAGCAGCGCAGACAGGGTAGGTCAGCCCCAGCATTTT
CASSADRVGQPQHF
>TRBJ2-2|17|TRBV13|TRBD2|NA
TGTGCCAGCAGCAGAAAACTAGCGGGACTTTATACCGGGGAGCTGTTTTTT
CASSRKLAGLYTGELFF
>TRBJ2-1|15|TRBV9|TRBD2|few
TGTGCCAGCAGCACCGGGAGGTTCGGGTACAATGAGCAGTTCTTC
CASSTGRFGYNEQFF
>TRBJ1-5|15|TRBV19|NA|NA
TGTGCCAGTAGTATACCAAGGGGCCGCAATCAGCCCCAGCATTTT
CASSIPRGRNQPQHF
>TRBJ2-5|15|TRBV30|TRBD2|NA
TGTGCCTGGAGTCTGGGGGGGGGAAACCAAGAGACCCAGTACTTC
CAWSLGGGNQETQYF
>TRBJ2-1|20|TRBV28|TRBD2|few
TGTGCCAGCAGAGCGAACCCCGGGACTAGCGTCCGCAGCTCCTACAATGAGCAGTTCTTC
CASRANPGTSVRSSYNEQFF
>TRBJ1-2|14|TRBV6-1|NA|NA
TGTGCCAGCAGTGTAGACCGACAGTCGGGTGGCTACACCTTC
CASSVDRQSGGYTF
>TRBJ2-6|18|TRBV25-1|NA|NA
TGTGCCACCTTTACAGGGTACATCGTCCCCTCTGGGGCCAACGTCCTGACTTTC
CATFTGYIVPSGANVLTF
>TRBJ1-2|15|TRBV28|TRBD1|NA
TGTGCCAGCAGCCCCGCCCAGGGGGCCAACTATGGCTACACCTTC
CASSPAQGANYGYTF
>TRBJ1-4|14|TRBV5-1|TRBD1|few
TGCGCCAGCAGCCGAGGACAGGGACGCGAAAAACTGTTTTTT
CASSRGQGREKLFF
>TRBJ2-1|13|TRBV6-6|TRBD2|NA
TGTGCCACTCGGACTAGCGGAAGAAATGAGCAGTTCTTC
CATRTSGRNEQFF
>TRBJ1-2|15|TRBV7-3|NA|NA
TGTGCCAGCAGCCAATGGACAGCCGATAACTATGGCTACACCTTC
CASSQWTADNYGYTF